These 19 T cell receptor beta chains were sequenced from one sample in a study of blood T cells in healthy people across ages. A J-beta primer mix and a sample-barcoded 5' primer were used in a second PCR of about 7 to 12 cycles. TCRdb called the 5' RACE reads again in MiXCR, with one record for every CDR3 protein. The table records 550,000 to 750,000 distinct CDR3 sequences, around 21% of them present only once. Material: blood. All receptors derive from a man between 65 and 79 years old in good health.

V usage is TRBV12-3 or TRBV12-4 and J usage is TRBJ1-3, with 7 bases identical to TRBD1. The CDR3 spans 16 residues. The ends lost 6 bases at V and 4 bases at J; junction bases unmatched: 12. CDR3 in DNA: TGTGCCAGCAGCCCCTTACAGGGGACAACGGGAAACACCATATATTTT. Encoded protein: CASSPLQGTTGNTIYF.

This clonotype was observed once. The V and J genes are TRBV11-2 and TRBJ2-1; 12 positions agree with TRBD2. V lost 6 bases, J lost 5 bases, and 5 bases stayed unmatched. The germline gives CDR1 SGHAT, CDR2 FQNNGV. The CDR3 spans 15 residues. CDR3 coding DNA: TGTGCCAGCAGACGGACTAGCGGGATGAACAATGAGCAGTTCTTC. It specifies CASRRTSGMNNEQFF.

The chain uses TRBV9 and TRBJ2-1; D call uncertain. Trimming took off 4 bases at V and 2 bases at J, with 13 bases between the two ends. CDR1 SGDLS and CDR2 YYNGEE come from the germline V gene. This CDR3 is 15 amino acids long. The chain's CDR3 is CASSKVTGPYNEQFF. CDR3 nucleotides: TGTGCCAGCAGCAAGGTAACGGGCCCCTACAATGAGCAGTTCTTC.

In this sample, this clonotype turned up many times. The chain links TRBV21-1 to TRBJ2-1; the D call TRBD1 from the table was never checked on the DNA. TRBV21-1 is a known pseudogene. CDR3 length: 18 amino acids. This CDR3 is CASSKATVGDDYCNEQFF. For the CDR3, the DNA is TGTGCCAGCAGCAAAGCTACGGTCGGGGACGACTACTGCAATGAGCAGTTCTTC.

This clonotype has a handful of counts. CDR3 amino acids: CASSPPSGRHTQYF. CDR3 DNA: TGTGCCAGCTCACCACCGAGCGGGAGACATACGCAGTATTTT. This sequence joins TRBV18 and TRBJ2-3, with 8 bases aligning to TRBD2. From germline, CDR1 is KGHSH and CDR2 LQKENI. V was pared by 0 bases and J by 7 bases, with 3 bases of the junction left unmatched. This CDR3 is 14 amino acids long.

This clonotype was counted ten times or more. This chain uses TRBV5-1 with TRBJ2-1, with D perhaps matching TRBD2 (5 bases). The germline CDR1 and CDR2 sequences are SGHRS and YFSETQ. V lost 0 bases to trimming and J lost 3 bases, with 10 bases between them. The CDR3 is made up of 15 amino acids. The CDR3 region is CASSLALAFYNEQFF. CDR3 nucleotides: TGCGCCAGCAGCTTGGCTCTAGCTTTCTACAATGAGCAGTTCTTC. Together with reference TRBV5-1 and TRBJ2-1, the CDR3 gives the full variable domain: KAGVTQTPRYLIKTRGQQVTLSCSPISGHRSVSWYQQTPGQGLQFLFEYFSETQRNKGNFPGRFSGRQFSNSRSEMNVSTLELGDSALYLCASSLALAFYNEQFFGPGTRLTVL.

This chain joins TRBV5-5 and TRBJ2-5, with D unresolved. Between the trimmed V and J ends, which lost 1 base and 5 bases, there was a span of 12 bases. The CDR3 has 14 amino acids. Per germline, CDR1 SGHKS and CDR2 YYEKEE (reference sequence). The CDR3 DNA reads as TGTGCCAGCAGCTTGCCAGAGGACCGGGAGACCCAGTACTTC. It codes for CASSLPEDRETQYF.

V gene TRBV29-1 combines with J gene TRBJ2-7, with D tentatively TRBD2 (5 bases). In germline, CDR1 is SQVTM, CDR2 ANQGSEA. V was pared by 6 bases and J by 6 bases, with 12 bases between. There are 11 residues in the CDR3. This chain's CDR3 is CSVYSAVEQYF. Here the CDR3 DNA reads TGCAGCGTCTACTCAGCGGTCGAGCAGTACTTC.

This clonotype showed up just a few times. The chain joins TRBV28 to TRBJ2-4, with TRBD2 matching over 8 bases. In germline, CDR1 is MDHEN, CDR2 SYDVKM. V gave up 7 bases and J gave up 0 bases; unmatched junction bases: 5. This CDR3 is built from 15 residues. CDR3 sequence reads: CASITSGLAKNIQYF. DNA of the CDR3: TGTGCCAGCATTACTAGCGGCCTAGCCAAAAACATTCAGTACTTC.

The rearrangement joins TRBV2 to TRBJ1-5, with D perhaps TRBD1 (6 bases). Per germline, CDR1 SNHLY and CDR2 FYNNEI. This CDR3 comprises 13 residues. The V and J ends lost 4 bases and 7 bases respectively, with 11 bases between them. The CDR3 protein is CASSGTAPQPQHF. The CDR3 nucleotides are TGTGCCAGCAGTGGGACAGCTCCCCAGCCCCAGCATTTT.

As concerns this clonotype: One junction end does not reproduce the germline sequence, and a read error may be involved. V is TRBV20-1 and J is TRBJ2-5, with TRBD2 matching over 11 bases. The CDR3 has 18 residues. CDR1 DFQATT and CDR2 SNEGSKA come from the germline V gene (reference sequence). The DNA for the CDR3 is TGTAGTGCTAGAGATCTGACTAGCGGGACCTGGGCGGGAGAGACCCAGTACTTC. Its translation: CSARDLTSGTWAGETQYF.

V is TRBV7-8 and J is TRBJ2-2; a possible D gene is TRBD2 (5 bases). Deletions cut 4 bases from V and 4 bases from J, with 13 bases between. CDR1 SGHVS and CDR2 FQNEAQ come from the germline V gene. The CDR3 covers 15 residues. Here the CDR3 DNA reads TGTGCCAGCAGCTCTCCCGGACTTACCACCGGGGAGCTGTTTTTT. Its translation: CASSSPGLTTGELFF.

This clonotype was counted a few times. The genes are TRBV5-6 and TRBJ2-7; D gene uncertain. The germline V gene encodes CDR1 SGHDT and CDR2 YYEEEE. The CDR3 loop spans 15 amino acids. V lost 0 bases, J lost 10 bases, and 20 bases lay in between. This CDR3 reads CASSLGFGTLDTQYF. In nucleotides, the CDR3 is TGTGCCAGCAGCTTGGGATTTGGAACTCTCGATACCCAGTACTTC.

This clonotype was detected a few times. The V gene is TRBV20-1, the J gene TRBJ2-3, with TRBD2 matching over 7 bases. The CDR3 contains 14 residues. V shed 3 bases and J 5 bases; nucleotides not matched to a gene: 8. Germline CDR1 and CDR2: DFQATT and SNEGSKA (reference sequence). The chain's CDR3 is CSASPGLVQDTQYF. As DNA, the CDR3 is TGCAGTGCTAGCCCCGGACTAGTTCAAGATACGCAGTATTTT.

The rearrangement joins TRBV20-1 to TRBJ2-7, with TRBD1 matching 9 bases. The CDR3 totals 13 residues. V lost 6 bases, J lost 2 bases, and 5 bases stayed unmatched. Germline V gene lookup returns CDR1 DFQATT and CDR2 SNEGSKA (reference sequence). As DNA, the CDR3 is TGCAGTGCCGGGACAGGGAGAACCTACGAGCAGTACTTC. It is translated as CSAGTGRTYEQYF.

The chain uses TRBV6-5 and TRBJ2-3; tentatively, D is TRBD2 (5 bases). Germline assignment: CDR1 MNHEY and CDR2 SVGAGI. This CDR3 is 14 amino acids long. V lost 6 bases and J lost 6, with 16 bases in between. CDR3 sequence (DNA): TGTGCCAGCAGCCGGGGTGTTTTGAAGGATACGCAGTATTTT. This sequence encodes CASSRGVLKDTQYF.

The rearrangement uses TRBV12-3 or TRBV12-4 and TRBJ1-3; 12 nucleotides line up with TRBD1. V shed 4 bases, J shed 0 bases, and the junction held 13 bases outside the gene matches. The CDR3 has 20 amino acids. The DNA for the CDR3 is TGTGCCAGCAGTTCAACCGGGACAGGGGGCAAAAAGAGCTCTGGAAACACCATATATTTT. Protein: CASSSTGTGGKKSSGNTIYF.

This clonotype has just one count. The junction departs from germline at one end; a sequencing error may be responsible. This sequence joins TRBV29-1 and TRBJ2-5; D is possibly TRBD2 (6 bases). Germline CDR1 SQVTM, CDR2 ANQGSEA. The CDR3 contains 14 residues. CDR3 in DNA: TGCAGCGCCCCTACGGGACTCCCCGCTTACGAGCAGTGCTTT. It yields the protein CSAPTGLPAYEQCF.

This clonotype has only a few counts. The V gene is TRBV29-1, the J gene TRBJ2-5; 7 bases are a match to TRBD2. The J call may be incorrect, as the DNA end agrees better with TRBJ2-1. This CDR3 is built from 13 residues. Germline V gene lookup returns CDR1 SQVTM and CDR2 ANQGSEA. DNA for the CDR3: TGCAGCGTTGAAAGGCGGGAGAGGGATGAGCAGTTCTTC. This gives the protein CSVERRERDEQFF.